The rows below give T cell receptor beta chains drawn from one sample of a study of cytomegalovirus exposure and HLA in healthy donors. Assay used: immunoSEQ multiplex PCR; TCRdb lists only in-frame clones, some missing. This table has over 150,000 clones, 79% appearing once. The sequencing input was PBMCs. All receptors come from a young woman in good health and CMV-seronegative. Both conserved end residues are part of each CDR3. The order of the fields is V gene, J gene, clone size, D gene, CDR3 protein, CDR3 DNA. A D gene is named only where the DNA matches it firmly. Size tells how often a clone was seen (once, few, many) or the class of an expanded clone, and some rows leave it out.

>TRBV7-3|TRBJ1-1|-|-
CASSPSGGNTEAFF
TGTGCCAGCAGCCCTTCGGGGGGGAACACTGAAGCTTTCTTT
>TRBV28|TRBJ2-1|-|-
CASSFVLGSEQFF
TGTGCCAGCAGTTTCGTTCTAGGAAGCGAGCAGTTCTTC
>TRBV28|TRBJ1-3|-|-
CASSFHGGVSGNTIYF
TGTGCCAGCAGTTTCCACGGGGGGGTCTCTGGAAACACCATATATTTT
>TRBV6-5|TRBJ1-3|-|-
CASRYRESGNTIYF
TGTGCCAGCAGATACAGAGAATCTGGAAACACCATATATTTT
>TRBV29-1|TRBJ2-1|-|-
CSGNRVIYNEQFF
TGCAGTGGGAACAGGGTGATATACAATGAGCAGTTCTTC
>TRBV29-1|TRBJ1-2|-|-
CSARGLLYGYTF
TGCAGCGCCAGAGGACTTCTCTATGGCTACACCTTC
>TRBV7-9|TRBJ1-3|-|-
CASSLGGGNSGNTIYF
TGTGCCAGCAGCTTAGGCGGAGGGAACTCTGGAAACACCATATATTTT
>TRBV10-3|TRBJ1-1|-|-
CAISESRSPYEAFF
TGTGCCATCAGTGAGTCCCGGAGTCCCTATGAAGCTTTCTTT
>TRBV6-5|TRBJ1-5|few|-
CASSQGLRQPQHF
TGTGCCAGCAGCCAGGGGTTACGGCAGCCCCAGCATTTT
>TRBV7-6|TRBJ2-2|-|TRBD1
CASSPTGAPTGELFF
TGTGCCAGCAGCCCGACAGGGGCCCCCACCGGGGAGCTGTTTTTT
>TRBV9|TRBJ2-7|-|-
CASSVEGGAWEQYF
TGTGCCAGCAGCGTGGAAGGGGGTGCCTGGGAGCAGTACTTC
>TRBV7-3|TRBJ1-4|-|TRBD1
CASSLARDRSEKLFF
TGTGCCAGCAGCTTAGCTAGGGACAGGTCTGAAAAACTGTTTTTT
>TRBV14|TRBJ1-6|-|TRBD1
CASSQVFGQGSSPLHF
TGTGCCAGCAGCCAAGTCTTCGGACAGGGGAGTTCACCCCTCCACTTT
>TRBV7-3|TRBJ1-5|-|-
CASSLSPGGGQPQHF
TGTGCCAGCAGCTTAAGTCCCGGGGGAGGTCAGCCCCAGCATTTT
>TRBV5-1|TRBJ2-1|-|TRBD2
CASSLGAGGYNEQFF
TGCGCCAGCAGCTTGGGAGCGGGAGGATACAATGAGCAGTTCTTC
>TRBV30|TRBJ1-1|-|-
CAWDAGVTTYTEAFF
TGTGCCTGGGACGCGGGGGTTACCACGTACACTGAAGCTTTCTTT
>TRBV19|TRBJ1-2|-|-
CASGGPPDNYGYTF
TGTGCCAGTGGGGGCCCCCCCGATAACTATGGCTACACCTTC
>TRBV2|TRBJ2-1|-|-
CASSEVGSDNEQFF
TGTGCCAGCAGTGAAGTGGGCTCCGACAATGAGCAGTTCTTC
>TRBV28|TRBJ1-1|-|-
CASNQSPGTEAFF
TGTGCCAGCAACCAATCCCCGGGCACTGAAGCTTTCTTT
>TRBV28|TRBJ2-7|-|-
CASSLAGQSYEQYF
TGTGCCAGCAGTTTAGCCGGACAGTCCTACGAGCAGTACTTC
>TRBV7-9|TRBJ2-7|-|-
CASSLHGSYEQYF
TGTGCCAGCAGCTTACACGGCTCCTACGAGCAGTACTTC
>TRBV27|TRBJ2-5|-|TRBD1
CASRTWTGEETQYF
TGTGCCAGCAGGACATGGACAGGGGAGGAGACCCAGTACTTC
>TRBV2|TRBJ2-2|-|TRBD1
CASSSNRGTGELFF
TGTGCCAGCAGTTCAAACAGGGGCACCGGGGAGCTGTTTTTT
>TRBV12-2|TRBJ2-3|-|-
CASRGTKASTDTQYF
TGTGCAAGTCGCGGGACAAAAGCTAGCACAGATACGCAGTATTTT
>TRBV5-1|TRBJ2-1|-|TRBD2
CASSLALANNEQFF
TGCGCCAGCAGCTTGGCACTAGCGAACAATGAGCAGTTCTTC
>TRBV6-1|TRBJ2-2|-|-
CASSEWRFGAGELFF
TGTGCCAGCAGTGAATGGCGGTTCGGAGCCGGGGAGCTGTTTTTT
>TRBV30|TRBJ1-2|-|-
CAWSVHSGYTF
TGTGCCTGGAGTGTACATTCAGGCTACACCTTC
>TRBV5-5|TRBJ1-1|-|TRBD1
CASSLEVTGGYTEAFF
TGTGCCAGCAGCTTGGAGGTGACAGGGGGATACACTGAAGCTTTCTTT
>TRBV30|TRBJ2-3|-|TRBD2
CAWSKISGKRDTQYF
TGTGCCTGGAGTAAAATTAGCGGGAAGCGAGATACGCAGTATTTT
>TRBV6-5|TRBJ2-2|-|-
CASNLNRFGTGELFF
TGTGCCAGCAACTTAAACAGGTTCGGCACCGGGGAGCTGTTTTTT
>TRBV29-1|TRBJ2-5|-|-
CSARIGPPTEAQYF
TGCAGCGCCAGGATTGGGCCACCCACGGAAGCCCAGTACTTC
>TRBV5-6|TRBJ1-1|-|-
CASSTAVEAFF
TGTGCCAGCAGCACGGCGGTCGAGGCTTTCTTT
>TRBV7-6|TRBJ2-1|-|TRBD2
CASSLVTSGGAEQFF
TGTGCCAGCAGCTTAGTAACTAGCGGGGGGGCTGAGCAGTTCTTC
>TRBV12-2|TRBJ2-1|-|-
CAISSEVYNEQFF
TGTGCAATCTCTAGCGAAGTCTACAATGAGCAGTTCTTC
>TRBV7-9|TRBJ2-2|-|TRBD1
CASSPMGQGAGELFF
TGTGCCAGCAGCCCAATGGGACAGGGGGCCGGGGAGCTGTTTTTT
>TRBV5-8|TRBJ1-1|few|TRBD1
CASSFYRTGSTEAFF
TGTGCCAGCAGCTTCTATAGGACAGGGAGCACTGAAGCTTTCTTT
>TRBV18|TRBJ2-7|-|TRBD2
CASSPETSGSDGEQYF
TGTGCCAGCTCACCGGAAACTAGCGGGAGTGATGGCGAGCAGTACTTC
>TRBV9|TRBJ1-1|few|-
CASSATGRDTEAFF
TGTGCCAGCAGCGCCACAGGGCGGGACACTGAAGCTTTCTTT
>TRBV28|TRBJ2-7|-|TRBD2
CASHSGTNYEQYF
TGTGCCAGCCACTCCGGGACTAACTACGAGCAGTACTTC
>TRBV2|TRBJ1-6|-|TRBD1
CASSARTGVVSPLHF
TGTGCCAGCAGTGCGAGGACAGGGGTGGTTTCACCCCTCCACTTT
>TRBV5-1|TRBJ2-2|-|TRBD2
CASSSLAGENTGELFF
TGCGCCAGCAGCTCCCTAGCGGGGGAGAACACCGGGGAGCTGTTTTTT
>TRBV9|TRBJ1-5|-|-
CASSAEVNQPQHF
TGTGCCAGCAGCGCAGAGGTCAATCAGCCCCAGCATTTT
>TRBV7-9|TRBJ2-7|-|TRBD2
CASSFGTSGGGYEQYF
TGTGCCAGCAGCTTCGGAACTAGCGGGGGCGGGTACGAGCAGTACTTC
>TRBV10-2|TRBJ1-5|few|-
CASSVAGPRNQPQHF
TGCGCCAGCAGTGTGGCGGGTCCTCGCAATCAGCCCCAGCATTTT
>TRBV7-3|TRBJ1-2|-|TRBD1
CASSLTGTGYGYTF
TGTGCCAGCAGCTTAACTGGGACAGGCTATGGCTACACCTTC
>TRBV4-2|TRBJ2-7|-|TRBD2
CASSQEVGEGGPFSYEQYF
TGTGCCAGCAGCCAAGAAGTCGGTGAGGGAGGGCCGTTTTCCTACGAGCAGTACTTC
>TRBV19|TRBJ2-1|-|TRBD1
CASSMDRESYNEQFF
TGTGCCAGTAGTATGGACAGGGAATCCTACAATGAGCAGTTCTTC
>TRBV5-1|TRBJ1-2|-|TRBD1
CASSLGQGAPYGYTF
TGCGCCAGCAGCTTAGGACAGGGGGCACCCTATGGCTACACCTTC
>TRBV6-4|TRBJ2-7|-|-
CASSAGASYEQYF
TGTGCCAGCAGTGCAGGGGCCTCCTACGAGCAGTACTTC
>TRBV9|TRBJ1-1|-|TRBD1
CASSEGTDMNTEAFF
TGTGCCAGCAGCGAAGGGACAGACATGAACACTGAAGCTTTCTTT
>TRBV2|TRBJ1-2|-|-
CASSESARPTGNGYTF
TGTGCCAGCAGTGAATCGGCACGGCCGACAGGCAATGGCTACACCTTC
>TRBV9|TRBJ1-3|-|-
CASSVGAGTGNTIYF
TGTGCCAGCAGCGTGGGGGCAGGGACTGGAAACACCATATATTTT
>TRBV27|TRBJ2-1|-|-
CASIVVADHNEQFF
TGTGCCAGCATCGTGGTAGCGGACCACAATGAGCAGTTCTTC
>TRBV2|TRBJ2-7|-|TRBD2
CASSLSGASYEQYF
TGTGCCAGCAGTCTTAGCGGGGCCTCCTACGAGCAGTACTTC
>TRBV7-2|TRBJ2-1|-|-
CASSLYFRNEQFF
TGTGCCAGCAGCTTATATTTTCGGAATGAGCAGTTCTTC
>TRBV2|TRBJ2-3|-|TRBD1
CASSARDRVKDTQYF
TGTGCCAGCAGTGCCCGGGACAGGGTGAAAGATACGCAGTATTTT
>TRBV28|TRBJ1-2|-|TRBD1
CASSRTGGSSNYGYTF
TGTGCCAGCAGCCGGACAGGGGGCTCTTCTAACTATGGCTACACCTTC
>TRBV4-3|TRBJ2-7|few|TRBD2
CASSPSGRRNEQYF
TGCGCCAGCAGCCCGAGCGGGAGGAGGAACGAGCAGTACTTC
>TRBV27|TRBJ2-5|few|-
CASSPIAEETQYF
TGTGCCAGCAGTCCAATAGCGGAAGAGACCCAGTACTTC
>TRBV12-5|TRBJ1-2|-|TRBD1
CASGLVLGQTSNYGYTF
TGTGCTAGTGGTTTGGTATTGGGACAGACATCTAACTATGGCTACACCTTC